A single sample is the source of the 26 T cell receptor beta chains below, sequenced in a study of T cell responses to AZD1222 COVID-19 vaccine. TCRdb keeps only in-frame clones here, not all; method: immunoSEQ multiplex PCR. The profile shows 150,000 to 200,000 clones, 92% of them singletons. Material: peripheral blood, obtained 28 days after the second AZD1222 dose. The receptors shown here come from an adult who received the AZD1222 COVID-19 vaccine.

The chain links TRBV19 to TRBJ2-1; tentatively, D is TRBD2 (6 bases). CDR1 and CDR2 from the germline V gene are LNHDA and SQIVND (reference sequence). Trimming took off 2 bases at V and 0 bases at J, with 11 bases between the two ends. This CDR3 has 16 residues. The CDR3 DNA reads as TGTGCCAGTAGTATAACGGACTACGGCTCCTACAATGAGCAGTTCTTC. Translating gives CASSITDYGSYNEQFF.

The chain uses TRBV27 and TRBJ1-2; 7 bases map to TRBD1. Per the germline V gene, CDR1 is MNHEY and CDR2 is SMNVEV (reference sequence). V gave up 7 bases and J gave up 5 bases; unmatched junction bases: 13. This CDR3 comprises 15 residues. CDR3 bases: TGTGCCAGCAAATCGGAGGGGGACAGACCGTATGGCTACACCTTC. This sequence encodes CASKSEGDRPYGYTF.

There are a few counts of this clone. This chain joins TRBV30 and TRBJ1-1, with 8 positions matching TRBD1. The CDR3 length is 16 residues. Losses at the gene ends were 0 bases for V and 4 bases for J; bases not matched to a gene: 10. Per the germline V gene, CDR1 is GTSNPN and CDR2 is SVGIG (reference sequence). DNA for the CDR3: TGTGCCTGGAGTGTTTTAGGGACAGGTTTAGGCACTGAAGCTTTCTTT. This codes for CAWSVLGTGLGTEAFF.

The J gene is TRBJ2-7, the V gene TRBV19, with 9 nucleotides matching TRBD1. Germline V gene data show CDR1 as LNHDA and CDR2 as SQIVND (reference sequence). This CDR3 has 15 residues. With V trimmed by 5 bases and J by 6 bases, 11 bases remained unmatched. The CDR3 spells CASSFPGQGLAEQYF. CDR3 nucleotides: TGTGCCAGTAGTTTTCCGGGACAGGGACTGGCCGAGCAGTACTTC.

The gene calls are TRBV7-2 and TRBJ2-7; no clear D. Germline CDR1 reads SGHTA; CDR2 reads FQGNSA. CDR3 length: 12 amino acids. V was pared by 2 bases and J by 3 bases, with 5 bases between. CDR3 protein: CASSLSGYEQYF. The CDR3, as DNA: TGTGCCAGCAGCTTATCTGGCTACGAGCAGTACTTC.

The chain links TRBV7-9 to TRBJ1-1; 10 bases agree with TRBD1. Germline trimming cut 4 bases from V and 5 bases from J; bases unmatched to any gene: 7. The CDR3 runs to 15 residues. Per germline, CDR1 SEHNR and CDR2 FQNEAQ (reference sequence). The CDR3 bases are TGTGCCAGCAGCTCTGACAGGGGGCGTCGAACTGAAGCTTTCTTT. Residues: CASSSDRGRRTEAFF.

This chain joins TRBV9 and TRBJ2-1; 14 bases match TRBD2. Per germline, CDR1 SGDLS and CDR2 YYNGEE. This CDR3 has 16 residues. After removal of 0 bases from V and 8 bases from J, the junction contained 4 bases not matched to a gene. The CDR3 here is CASSVAGTSGSHEQFF. The CDR3 nucleotides are TGTGCCAGCAGCGTAGCTGGGACTAGCGGGAGTCATGAGCAGTTCTTC.

DNA of the CDR3: TGTGCCTGGAGTGGAGGGGGGCAGAACACTGAAGCTTTCTTT. Protein product: CAWSGGGQNTEAFF. This chain uses TRBV30 with TRBJ1-1; TRBD1 might be the D (6 bases). Germline V gene data show CDR1 as GTSNPN and CDR2 as SVGIG (reference sequence). The CDR3 has 14 residues. V lost 1 base to trimming and J lost 1 base, with 10 bases between them.

V usage is TRBV27 and J usage is TRBJ1-1, with D perhaps TRBD1 (6 bases). The length of the CDR3 is 14 residues. Trimming removed 0 bases at V and 1 base at J, with 6 bases between. Germline assignment: CDR1 MNHEY and CDR2 SMNVEV (reference sequence). CDR3: CASSLSTGNTEAFF. The CDR3, as DNA: TGTGCCAGCAGTTTATCGACAGGGAACACTGAAGCTTTCTTT.

This chain uses TRBV7-9 with TRBJ1-5; D unresolved. The CDR3 has 15 residues. The V end was cut by 5 bases, the J end by 3 bases, with 14 bases between. Germline CDR1 reads SEHNR; CDR2 reads FQNEAQ (reference sequence). CDR3 sequence reads: CASSPSLSFNQPQHF. In DNA form, the CDR3 reads TGTGCCAGCAGCCCCTCGTTGAGCTTCAATCAGCCCCAGCATTTT.

The chain combines TRBV7-2 with TRBJ2-7; 7 bases fit TRBD2. The CDR3 length is 14 residues. The V and J ends lost 1 base and 2 bases, in that order; junction bases with no gene match: 2. Germline CDR1 is SGHTA and CDR2 is FQGNSA. The CDR3 coding sequence is TGTGCCAGCAGCTTAGGCGGGGGAGCCTACGAGCAGTACTTC. This gives the protein CASSLGGGAYEQYF.

The chain recombines TRBV2 with TRBJ1-5, with TRBD1 identical over 8 bases. Losses at the gene ends were 5 bases for V and 4 bases for J; bases not matched to a gene: 7. Germline CDR1 and CDR2: SNHLY and FYNNEI. There are 15 residues in the CDR3. The CDR3 spells CASSTGQAPNQPQHF. The CDR3 nucleotides are TGTGCCAGCAGTACGGGACAGGCCCCGAATCAGCCCCAGCATTTT.

The rearrangement uses TRBV4-2 and TRBJ2-5; TRBD1 matches at 8 bases. The V and J ends lost 3 bases and 1 base, in that order; junction bases with no gene match: 1. Per germline, CDR1 LGHNA and CDR2 YNFKEQ. This CDR3 is 14 amino acids long. The CDR3 here is CASSHGTGQETQYF. The CDR3 coding sequence is TGTGCCAGCAGCCACGGGACAGGCCAAGAGACCCAGTACTTC.

The rearrangement uses TRBV19 and TRBJ1-2; weak D call: TRBD1 (5 bases). The CDR3 runs 14 residues. Germline V CDR1 and CDR2: LNHDA, SQIVND (reference sequence). V lost 3 bases and J 5 bases, leaving 13 bases between the germline ends. CDR3 nucleotide sequence: TGTGCCAGTAGTATGTCCAGGGCCAGTTATGGCTACACCTTC. It codes for CASSMSRASYGYTF.

V gene TRBV6-2 or TRBV6-3 combines with J gene TRBJ1-5; 9 nucleotides match TRBD1. The J segment lost 7 bases and the V segment lost 6 bases, leaving 7 bases of the junction unmatched. The CDR3 totals 14 residues. The germline gives CDR1 MNHEY, CDR2 SVGEGT. CDR3 sequence (DNA): TGTGCCAGCAGCCGAGGACAGGGGAACCAGCCCCAGCATTTT. It is translated as CASSRGQGNQPQHF.

The V call is TRBV7-8, the J call TRBJ1-3; D not certain. The V gene's germline CDR1 is SGHVS and CDR2 FQNEAQ. The CDR3 has 12 residues. The V and J ends lost 5 bases and 7 bases respectively, with 9 bases between them. The CDR3 nucleotides are TGTGCCAGCAGCCCCGAGGAGAACACCATATATTTT. The encoded protein is CASSPEENTIYF.

The J gene is TRBJ2-5, the V gene TRBV19; D unresolved. Germline-derived CDR1 and CDR2 are LNHDA and SQIVND (reference sequence). The CDR3 extends over 15 amino acids. The V gene lost 4 bases and the J gene lost 5 bases, with 17 bases spanning the gap. The CDR3 DNA is TGTGCCAGTAGTACGTGGGCCGCCGGCACGGAGACCCAGTACTTC. It specifies CASSTWAAGTETQYF.

This sequence joins TRBV7-9 and TRBJ2-2; D is uncertain. The germline gives CDR1 SEHNR, CDR2 FQNEAQ (reference sequence). V was clipped by 5 bases and J by 5 bases, with 12 bases between them. This CDR3 spans 14 amino acids. The CDR3 here is CASSPGLGTGELFF. CDR3 nucleotides: TGTGCCAGCAGCCCGGGTCTGGGGACCGGGGAGCTGTTTTTT.

The chain employs TRBV28 and TRBJ1-2; 7 bases are a match to TRBD1. Germline CDR1 MDHEN, CDR2 SYDVKM. The ends lost 6 bases at V and 8 bases at J; junction bases unmatched: 9. The CDR3 has 13 residues. This chain's CDR3 is CASRSTGARGYTF. The CDR3 nucleotides are TGTGCCAGCAGAAGTACAGGGGCAAGAGGCTACACCTTC.

The chain is built from TRBV15 and TRBJ2-1; 10 nucleotides match TRBD1. Germline CDR1 LNHNV, CDR2 YYDKDF (reference sequence). J lost 7 bases, V lost 7 bases, and 7 bases had no gene match. This CDR3 has 14 amino acids. CDR3 amino acids: CATTRDRGGNEQFF. Written as DNA, the CDR3 is TGTGCCACCACCCGGGACAGGGGCGGGAATGAGCAGTTCTTC. The whole variable domain, remainder taken from reference TRBV15 and TRBJ2-1, is DAMVIQNPRYQVTQFGKPVTLSCSQTLNHNVMYWYQQKSSQAPKLLFHYYDKDFNNEADTPDNFQSRRPNTSFCFLDIRSPGLGDTAMYLCATTRDRGGNEQFFGPGTRLTVL.

The chain has TRBV29-1 and TRBJ2-2; D remains unclear. The CDR3 extends over 10 amino acids. Looked up from germline, CDR1 is SQVTM and CDR2 is ANQGSEA. The ends were cut back, 6 bases at V and 3 bases at J, with 2 bases in the middle. CDR3 loop: CSVHTGELFF. The CDR3 nucleotides are TGCAGCGTGCACACCGGGGAGCTGTTTTTT.

This clone has only one observation. The chain has TRBV4-3 and TRBJ2-1; D ambiguous. Germline values: CDR1 LGHNA, CDR2 YSLEER. This CDR3 has 16 residues. V lost 1 base to trimming and J lost 0 bases, with 10 bases between them. The CDR3: CASSQARQSSYNEQFF. DNA of the CDR3: TGCGCCAGCAGCCAAGCTCGACAAAGCTCCTACAATGAGCAGTTCTTC.

This sequence joins TRBV19 and TRBJ2-7; 7 nucleotides agree with TRBD2. In germline, CDR1 is LNHDA, CDR2 SQIVND (reference sequence). Losses at the gene ends were 7 bases for V and 2 bases for J; bases not matched to a gene: 14. This CDR3 region has 16 residues. The CDR3 DNA reads TGTGCCAGTACGAAGGTAGGGGCTAGCGGTACCTACGAGCAGTACTTC. Its translation: CASTKVGASGTYEQYF.

The gene calls are TRBV29-1 and TRBJ1-2; D perhaps matches TRBD1 (5 bases). V lost 6 bases to trimming and J lost 8 bases, with 19 bases between them. The CDR3 spans 13 residues. Germline CDR1 is SQVTM and CDR2 is ANQGSEA. The CDR3 is CSVLGDPVEGYTF. CDR3 DNA sequence: TGCAGCGTGCTGGGGGACCCGGTGGAGGGCTACACCTTC. Full variable domain (rest looked up from reference TRBV29-1 and TRBJ1-2): SAVISQKPSRDICQRGTSLTIQCQVDSQVTMMFWYRQQPGQSLTLIATANQGSEATYESGFVIDKFPISRPNLTFSTLTVSNMSPEDSSIYLCSVLGDPVEGYTFGSGTRLTVV.

V gene TRBV2 combines with J gene TRBJ2-7; tentatively, D is TRBD1 or TRBD2 (6 bases each). The ends were cut back, 4 bases at V and 2 bases at J, with 15 bases in the middle. CDR1 SNHLY and CDR2 FYNNEI come from the germline V gene. The CDR3 covers 15 residues. The CDR3 spells CASSGDRGETYEQYF. The CDR3 DNA follows: TGTGCCAGCAGTGGGGATAGGGGGGAAACCTACGAGCAGTACTTC.

The chain carries TRBV19 and TRBJ1-2; D is perhaps TRBD1 (6 bases). The CDR3 contains 15 residues. V gave up 5 bases and J gave up 8 bases, with 21 bases separating them. Germline V lookup: CDR1 LNHDA, CDR2 SQIVND (reference sequence). The CDR3 protein is CASSSLMAGQGGYTF. CDR3 sequence (DNA): TGTGCCAGTAGTTCTCTTATGGCGGGACAAGGCGGCTACACCTTC.